This T cell receptor (beta chain) originates from a study of shared clonotypes between healthy human individuals. Germline loops: CDR1 LGHNA, CDR2 YSLEER. V shed 1 base and J shed 8 bases, with 11 bases lying between them. The CDR3 extends over 14 amino acids. Deep-level settings were used for running the assay. Only in-frame clones appear in the TCRdb table, and some are missing; sequencing was by immunoSEQ multiplex PCR. Here the sample spans about half a million clones, 79% being singletons. This clone has just a few counts. This clonotype was obtained from a woman aged 40 to 50 in good health. Some clones in this sample may be carry-over from other donors' samples. Sample: PBMCs. The V and J genes are TRBV4-3 and TRBJ1-4, with TRBD1 as a possible D gene (5 bases). The CDR3 loop reads CASSQGGIGEKLFF. The DNA of the CDR3 is TGCGCCAGCAGCCAAGGGGGGATCGGCGAAAAACTGTTTTTT.